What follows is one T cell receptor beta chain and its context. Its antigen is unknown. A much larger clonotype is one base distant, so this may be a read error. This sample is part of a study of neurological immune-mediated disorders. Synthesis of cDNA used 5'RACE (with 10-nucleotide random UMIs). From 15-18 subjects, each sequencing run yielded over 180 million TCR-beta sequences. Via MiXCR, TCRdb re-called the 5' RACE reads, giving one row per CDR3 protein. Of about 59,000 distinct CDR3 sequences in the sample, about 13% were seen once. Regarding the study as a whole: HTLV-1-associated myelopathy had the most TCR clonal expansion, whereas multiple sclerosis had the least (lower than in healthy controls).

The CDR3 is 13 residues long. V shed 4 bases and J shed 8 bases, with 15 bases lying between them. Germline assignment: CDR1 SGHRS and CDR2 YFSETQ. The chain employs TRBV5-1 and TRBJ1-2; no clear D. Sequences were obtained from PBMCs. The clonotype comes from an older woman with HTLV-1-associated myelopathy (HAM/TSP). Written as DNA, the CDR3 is TGCGCCAGCAGCCCCCCGGACGGCCGGGGCTACACCTTC. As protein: CASSPPDGRGYTF.